This T cell receptor (beta chain) derives from a study of blood T cells in healthy people across ages. Study outcomes and limitations: Observed TCR beta diversity per million T cells went down as age went up. This fall followed a roughly linear course with age.

Concerning this clonotype: Its specificity is unknown.

Primers used in a second PCR of about 7 to 11 cycles were a sample-barcoded 5' primer and a J-beta primer mix. TCRdb re-called the 5' RACE reads through MiXCR, storing one row per CDR3 protein. Counted here are about 840,000 distinct CDR3 sequences, roughly 29% occurring once; the ten biggest clones make up about 10%. Germline V gives CDR1 SNHLY, CDR2 FYNNEI. With V trimmed by 2 bases and J by 6 bases, 1 base remained unmatched. This CDR3 has 14 residues. These data were also filed under a second study, of T cells of mothers and their children.

The TCR sequence derives from a middle-aged woman in good health. This chain joins TRBV2 and TRBJ1-5; 10 bases agree with TRBD1. The sample taken for sequencing was blood. This CDR3 reads CASSEWDRGQPQHF. The CDR3 DNA sequence: TGTGCCAGCAGTGAATGGGACAGGGGTCAGCCCCAGCATTTT.